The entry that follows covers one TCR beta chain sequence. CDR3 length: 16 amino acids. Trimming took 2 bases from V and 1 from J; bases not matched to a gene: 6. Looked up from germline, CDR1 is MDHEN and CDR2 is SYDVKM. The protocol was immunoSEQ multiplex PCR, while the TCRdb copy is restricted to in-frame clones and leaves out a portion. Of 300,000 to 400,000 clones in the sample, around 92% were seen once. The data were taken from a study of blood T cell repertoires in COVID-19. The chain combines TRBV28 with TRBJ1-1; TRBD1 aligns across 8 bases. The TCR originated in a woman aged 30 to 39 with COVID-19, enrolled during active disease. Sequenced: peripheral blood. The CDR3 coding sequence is TGTGCCAGCAGTTTACCCTTCGGACAGGGGAACACTGAAGCTTTCTTT. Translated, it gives CASSLPFGQGNTEAFF.